This T cell receptor (beta chain) was sequenced in a study of CD8 T cells in ankylosing spondylitis. CDR3 size: 17 residues. J gave up 3 bases and V 2 bases, and 8 bases lay outside the gene matches. Germline loops: CDR1 DFQATT, CDR2 SNEGSKA (reference sequence). TCRdb redid the calling of the 5' RACE reads with MiXCR, one entry per CDR3 protein. The table records 250,000 to 300,000 distinct CDR3 sequences, 20% of them present only once. The sequence came from a male donor with ankylosing spondylitis or in good health (not recorded which). Sequenced input: blood, either unsorted or a sorted T cell fraction (not recorded which). V gene TRBV20-1 combines with J gene TRBJ2-4; TRBD2 aligns across 12 bases. The CDR3 loop is CSARRTSGAYGKNIQYF. As DNA, the CDR3 is TGCAGTGCTAGAAGGACTAGCGGGGCCTACGGCAAAAACATTCAGTACTTC.